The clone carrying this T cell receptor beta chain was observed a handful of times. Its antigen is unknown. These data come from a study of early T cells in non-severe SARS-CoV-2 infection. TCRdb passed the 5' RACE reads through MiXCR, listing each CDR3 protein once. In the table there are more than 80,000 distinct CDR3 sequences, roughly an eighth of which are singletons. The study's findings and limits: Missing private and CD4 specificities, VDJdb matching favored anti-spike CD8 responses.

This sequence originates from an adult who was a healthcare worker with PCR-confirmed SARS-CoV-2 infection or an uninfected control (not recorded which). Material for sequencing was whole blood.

CDR3 DNA: TGCAGCGTTGAAGTGCCGGGCCTCTATGGCTACACCTTC. Protein product: CSVEVPGLYGYTF. This chain uses TRBV29-1 with TRBJ1-2; the D is unclear. Trimming took off 1 base at V and 4 bases at J, with 10 bases between the two ends. This CDR3 has 13 residues. Germline CDR1 and CDR2: SQVTM and ANQGSEA. The full variable domain, with the rest looked up from reference TRBV29-1 and TRBJ1-2, is SAVISQKPSRDICQRGTSLTIQCQVDSQVTMMFWYRQQPGQSLTLIATANQGSEATYESGFVIDKFPISRPNLTFSTLTVSNMSPEDSSIYLCSVEVPGLYGYTFGSGTRLTVV.